One T cell receptor beta chain is described in this entry. As originally analysed: Estimates of nucleated cell counts were drawn from the amplification of reference gene primers. Produced via immunoSEQ multiplex PCR; TCRdb's table is partial and in-frame only. That table supplies the V and J calls and clone size; D and trimming were determined from the DNA. Here the sample spans under 300,000 clones, 87% being singletons. This sample stems from a study of blood T cell repertoires in COVID-19. Overall study context: PBMCs, B-cell-depleted T cells, or T cells provided the cDNA or gDNA that made up the material.

Enrolled through a virtual design, the participants were between 18 and 89 years of age and came from fewer than 30 US areas. Cohorts were based on clinical histories the participants reported. The sequenced material came from PBMCs or T cells enriched from blood (not recorded which). The receptor's source is a woman aged 25 to 39 with acute COVID-19.

CDR3 nucleotides: TGTGCCAGCAGCGCGGACTACTCTGATAAGACCCAGTACTTC. It specifies CASSADYSDKTQYF. The chain joins TRBV2 to TRBJ2-5; perhaps TRBD2 as D (6 bases). The CDR3 runs to 14 residues. The germline V and J ends were trimmed by 6 bases and 6 bases, with 17 bases remaining between them. Germline values: CDR1 SNHLY, CDR2 FYNNEI.